This passage covers 28 T cell receptor beta chains from one sample sequenced in a study of blood T cell repertoires in COVID-19. TCRdb keeps only in-frame clones here, not all; method: immunoSEQ multiplex PCR. The data show 150,000 to 180,000 clones, 60% to 85% seen once. Specimen: peripheral blood. The receptor source for this set is a man aged 80 or over with acute or convalescent COVID-19.

The CDR3 region has the DNA TGTGCCAGCAGTCGCCAAGGCGGGAGTACCGGGGAGCTGTTTTTT. Residues: CASSRQGGSTGELFF. The rearrangement links TRBV6-5 to TRBJ2-2; 7 nucleotides match TRBD2. Germline CDR1 and CDR2: MNHEY and SVGAGI. The CDR3 has 15 residues. Germline trimming cut 5 bases from V and 5 bases from J; bases unmatched to any gene: 8.

The chain carries TRBV3-1 (or the pseudogene TRBV3-2) and TRBJ1-1; TRBD1 matches at 7 bases. Germline V gives CDR1 LGHDT, CDR2 YNNKEL (reference sequence). The CDR3 is made up of 17 amino acids. V dropped 4 bases and J dropped 3; count of bases not matched to a gene: 14. The CDR3 loop is CASSRSTGARWDTEAFF. Here the CDR3 DNA reads TGTGCCAGCAGCCGGTCAACAGGGGCTCGGTGGGACACTGAAGCTTTCTTT.

V gene TRBV30 combines with J gene TRBJ2-3, with 7 bases that match TRBD2. Germline CDR1 reads GTSNPN; CDR2 reads SVGIG (reference sequence). The V gene end was trimmed by 4 bases and the J gene end by 4 bases; junction bases not matched to a gene: 8. This CDR3 is 14 amino acids long. CDR3 residues: CAWKGTGGSDTQYF. Here the CDR3 DNA reads TGTGCCTGGAAGGGGACGGGGGGTTCAGATACGCAGTATTTT.

The gene calls are TRBV4-3 and TRBJ2-5; 9 positions match TRBD2. The germline CDR1 and CDR2 sequences are LGHNA and YSLEER. With V trimmed by 0 bases and J by 5 bases, 7 bases remained unmatched. There are 16 residues in the CDR3. DNA of the CDR3: TGCGCCAGCAGCCAAGATGGCGGGGGGGCCTATGAGACCCAGTACTTC. Translated, it gives CASSQDGGGAYETQYF.

The chain joins TRBV18 to TRBJ2-6; weak D call: TRBD1 (6 bases). In germline, CDR1 is KGHSH, CDR2 LQKENI. Trimming removed 4 bases from V and 0 bases from J, with 10 bases in between. The CDR3 has 16 residues. CDR3 residues: CASSQGQNSGANVLTF. The CDR3 region has the DNA TGTGCCAGCTCACAAGGACAGAACTCTGGGGCCAACGTCCTGACTTTC.

This chain connects TRBV5-4 to TRBJ1-2; D is possibly TRBD1 (5 bases). This CDR3 region has 16 residues. Trimming took 0 bases from V and 7 from J, leaving 19 bases between them. The V gene's germline CDR1 is SGHNT and CDR2 YYREEE (reference sequence). CDR3 residues: CASSLGALGRSGGYTF. The DNA of the CDR3 is TGTGCCAGCAGCTTGGGGGCGCTGGGGCGTTCGGGTGGCTACACCTTC. The entire variable domain, with the rest obtained from reference TRBV5-4 and TRBJ1-2, is as follows: ETGVTQSPTHLIKTRGQQVTLRCSSQSGHNTVSWYQQALGQGPQFIFQYYREEENGRGNFPPRFSGLQFPNYSSELNVNALELDDSALYLCASSLGALGRSGGYTFGSGTRLTVV.

The rearrangement uses TRBV7-9 and TRBJ1-4, with TRBD1 matching over 11 bases. The V gene's germline CDR1 is SEHNR and CDR2 FQNEAQ (reference sequence). This CDR3 spans 16 amino acids. The V segment lost 1 base and the J segment 5 bases; nucleotides outside the gene matches: 3. CDR3 residues: CASSLGTGGLNEKLFF. DNA of the CDR3: TGTGCCAGCAGCTTAGGGACAGGGGGCTTGAATGAAAAACTGTTTTTT. Full variable domain (remainder filled in from reference TRBV7-9 and TRBJ1-4): DTGVSQNPRHKITKRGQNVTFRCDPISEHNRLYWYRQTLGQGPEFLTYFQNEAQLEKSRLLSDRFSAERPKGSFSTLEIQRTEQGDSAMYLCASSLGTGGLNEKLFFGSGTQLSVL.

In its sample, this clone was seen a few times. The chain links TRBV2 to TRBJ1-1, with D unclear. Trimming pared 4 bases from V and 0 bases from J, leaving 12 bases between. CDR3 length: 15 residues. The germline gives CDR1 SNHLY, CDR2 FYNNEI. The chain's CDR3 is CASSGPIAMNTEAFF. Written as DNA, the CDR3 is TGTGCCAGCAGTGGACCGATAGCCATGAACACTGAAGCTTTCTTT. Combining the CDR3 with reference TRBV2 and TRBJ1-1 gives the whole variable domain EPEVTQTPSHQVTQMGQEVILRCVPISNHLYFYWYRQILGQKVEFLVSFYNNEISEKSEIFDDQFSVERPDGSNFTLKIRSTKLEDSAMYFCASSGPIAMNTEAFFGQGTRLTVV.

CDR3 DNA: TGTGCCAGCAGCCTGGCCGGGACAGAGAGCTTCAATCAGCCCCAGCATTTT. Its protein is CASSLAGTESFNQPQHF. The V and J genes are TRBV7-9 and TRBJ1-5; TRBD1 aligns across 7 bases. J lost 3 bases, V lost 5 bases, and 13 bases had no gene match. CDR3 length: 17 residues. Germline V CDR1 and CDR2: SEHNR, FQNEAQ (reference sequence).

V and J are TRBV27 and TRBJ2-5; 8 nucleotides line up with TRBD1. The ends lost 6 bases at V and 2 bases at J; junction bases unmatched: 8. Germline CDR1 MNHEY, CDR2 SMNVEV (reference sequence). There are 15 residues in the CDR3. The CDR3 DNA reads TGTGCCAGCAGCTCCCAACAGGGGGTTCAAGAGACCCAGTACTTC. This gives the protein CASSSQQGVQETQYF.

V gene TRBV18 combines with J gene TRBJ1-4, with a possible D match to TRBD1 (6 bases). Trimming pared 2 bases from V and 4 bases from J, leaving 8 bases between. This CDR3 region has 14 residues. Germline loops: CDR1 KGHSH, CDR2 LQKENI. The CDR3 here is CASSPGQRNEKLFF. The DNA for the CDR3 is TGTGCCAGCTCACCAGGACAGCGTAATGAAAAACTGTTTTTT.

The chain joins TRBV10-1 to TRBJ2-2; D might be TRBD2 (5 bases). Trimming stripped 4 bases from V and 5 bases from J, with 14 bases between. This CDR3 has 15 amino acids. The V gene's germline CDR1 is WNHNN and CDR2 SYGVQD (reference sequence). The CDR3 protein is CASSGPGRGTGELFF. Here the CDR3 DNA reads TGCGCCAGCAGTGGCCCTGGGCGCGGGACCGGGGAGCTGTTTTTT.

The CDR3 sequence is CATTPGLADEQYV. DNA of the CDR3: TGCGCCACCACACCGGGACTAGCGGACGAGCAGTACGTC. The chain uses TRBV10-1 and TRBJ2-7, with 11 bases lining up with TRBD2. CDR1 and CDR2 from the germline V gene are WNHNN and SYGVQD (reference sequence). The trim removed 10 bases at V and 5 bases at J, leaving 7 bases unmatched. There are 13 residues in the CDR3.

This clone is a singleton in its sample. This sequence joins TRBV19 and TRBJ2-2; TRBD2 might be the D (6 bases). The V end lost 7 bases, the J end lost 0 bases, and 12 bases lay between the germline ends. The germline V gene encodes CDR1 LNHDA and CDR2 SQIVND (reference sequence). The CDR3 runs to 15 residues. Here the CDR3 DNA reads TGTGCCAGTACTGGCGGGGACGCGAACACCGGGGAGCTGTTTTTT. It yields the protein CASTGGDANTGELFF.

The rearrangement links TRBV6-2 or TRBV6-3 to TRBJ2-2, with 8 bases matching TRBD1. CDR3 size: 15 residues. Germline assignment: CDR1 MNHEY and CDR2 SVGEGT. J gave up 1 base and V 4 bases, and 2 bases lay outside the gene matches. The CDR3 DNA sequence: TGTGCCAGCAGTTTCGGACAGGGGAACACCGGGGAGCTGTTTTTT. Translation: CASSFGQGNTGELFF.

The chain joins TRBV9 to TRBJ1-3, with 8 bases matching TRBD1. The CDR3 sequence is 14 residues long. V trimming: 5 bases; J trimming: 10 bases; junction bases outside the gene matches: 11. The germline gives CDR1 SGDLS, CDR2 YYNGEE. The CDR3 protein is CASSAPGQASTIYF. CDR3 coding DNA: TGTGCCAGCAGTGCCCCGGGACAGGCTTCGACCATATATTTT.

The chain couples TRBV5-6 to TRBJ2-3, with TRBD1 as a possible D gene (5 bases). The CDR3 totals 15 residues. Looked up from germline, CDR1 is SGHDT and CDR2 is YYEEEE. V lost 4 bases, J lost 4 bases, and 16 bases lay in between. CDR3 bases: TGTGCCAGCAGCCAGGGCCCTTATCTCCCAGATACGCAGTATTTT. It translates to CASSQGPYLPDTQYF. Filled out from reference TRBV5-6 and TRBJ2-3, the complete variable domain reads DAGVTQSPTHLIKTRGQQVTLRCSPKSGHDTVSWYQQALGQGPQFIFQYYEEEERQRGNFPDRFSGHQFPNYSSELNVNALLLGDSALYLCASSQGPYLPDTQYFGPGTRLTVL.

The V call is TRBV6-1, the J call TRBJ2-3; 8 nucleotides agree with TRBD2. The junction had 8 bases not matched to a gene; V was cut back by 3 bases and J by 3 bases. The CDR3 spans 16 residues. The germline V gene has CDR1 MNHNS and CDR2 SASEGT. The CDR3 here is CASSDPGGGTTDTQYF. The CDR3 DNA follows: TGTGCCAGCAGTGACCCAGGCGGGGGGACTACAGATACGCAGTATTTT.

This chain uses TRBV7-2 with TRBJ1-3, with D possibly being TRBD1 (6 bases). The V and J ends lost 6 bases and 0 bases respectively, with 15 bases between them. This CDR3 contains 16 residues. The germline V gene has CDR1 SGHTA and CDR2 FQGNSA. CDR3 DNA: TGTGCCAGCAGTCTCCCGGGACATAGCTCTGGAAACACCATATATTTT. Translated: CASSLPGHSSGNTIYF.

The chain has TRBV11-2 and TRBJ2-6; D is undetermined. V was clipped by 1 base and J by 1 base, with 5 bases between them. The germline V gene has CDR1 SGHAT and CDR2 FQNNGV. The CDR3 totals 15 residues. This chain's CDR3 is CASSLGTSGANVLTF. The CDR3 nucleotides are TGTGCCAGCAGCTTAGGAACATCTGGGGCCAACGTCCTGACTTTC.

The gene calls are TRBV10-3 and TRBJ2-7, with 7 positions matching TRBD1. This CDR3 comprises 15 residues. Germline CDR1 ENHRY, CDR2 SYGVKD. Trimming removed 2 bases from V and 4 bases from J; junction bases left unmatched: 8. The CDR3 spells CAISEKTGILYEQYV. CDR3 bases: TGTGCCATCAGTGAGAAGACAGGGATTCTATACGAGCAGTACGTC.

The gene calls are TRBV3-1 (or the pseudogene TRBV3-2) and TRBJ2-7; 8 bases are shared with TRBD2. This CDR3 is built from 14 residues. Per germline, CDR1 LGHDT and CDR2 YNNKEL (reference sequence). V trimming: 4 bases; J trimming: 0 bases; junction bases outside the gene matches: 2. CDR3 sequence: CASSLAGPSYEQYF. The CDR3 DNA follows: TGTGCCAGCAGCCTAGCGGGGCCCTCCTACGAGCAGTACTTC.

The chain couples TRBV1 to TRBJ1-1. TRBV1 represents a pseudogene. This CDR3 spans 14 amino acids. The CDR3 DNA is TGCACCAGCAGCCAAGACGGCGGCAACACTGAAGCTTTCTTT. Its protein product is CTSSQDGGNTEAFF.

Written as DNA, the CDR3 is TGTGCCAGCATGCCCACAGGGGGCACTGAAGCTTTCTTT. This sequence encodes CASMPTGGTEAFF. The V and J genes are TRBV12-3 or TRBV12-4 and TRBJ1-1; 8 bases match TRBD1. CDR3 length: 13 residues. The V and J ends lost 7 bases and 4 bases, in that order; junction bases with no gene match: 5.

CDR3: CASSEGTALENYGYTF. The CDR3 DNA is TGTGCCAGCAGTGAGGGGACAGCCTTAGAGAACTATGGCTACACCTTC. The chain combines TRBV6-1 with TRBJ1-2, with 7 bases lining up with TRBD1. The V gene's germline CDR1 is MNHNS and CDR2 SASEGT. CDR3 length equals 16 residues. Trimming took 3 bases from V and 2 from J; bases not matched to a gene: 9.

This chain uses TRBV6-1 with TRBJ1-2; the D gene is possibly TRBD1 (6 bases). With 0 bases removed from V and 6 bases from J, the gap between germline ends came to 14 bases. The CDR3 totals 15 residues. Germline values: CDR1 MNHNS, CDR2 SASEGT. The CDR3 sequence is CASSEAHRVYNGYTF. In DNA, the CDR3 is TGTGCCAGCAGTGAAGCGCACAGGGTGTACAATGGCTACACCTTC.

The CDR3 coding sequence is TGTGCCAGCAGGACCGGGACAGGGGGGAATTCACCCCTCCACTTT. This codes for CASRTGTGGNSPLHF. The rearrangement links TRBV2 to TRBJ1-6, with 11 bases fitting TRBD1. The CDR3 contains 15 residues. Germline V lookup: CDR1 SNHLY, CDR2 FYNNEI. V was clipped by 6 bases and J by 7 bases; unmatched bases: 5.

The chain joins TRBV5-4 to TRBJ1-1; D gene uncertain. Trimming took 4 bases from V and 6 from J, leaving 19 bases between them. The CDR3 runs 15 residues. The germline gives CDR1 SGHNT, CDR2 YYREEE (reference sequence). CDR3 residues: CASSRRQGDYSEAFF. Here the CDR3 DNA reads TGTGCCAGCAGCAGGAGACAAGGCGACTACTCTGAAGCTTTCTTT.